The clone carrying this T cell receptor beta chain was detected only once. Its antigen is not known. The length of the CDR3 is 15 residues. CDR1 is SGHRS, CDR2 YFSETQ, per germline. V dropped 2 bases and J dropped 5; count of bases not matched to a gene: 7. The record originates from a study of cytomegalovirus exposure and HLA in healthy donors. The study's findings and limits: Information on immune exposure was restricted to one variable (CMV serostatus). Later on, an analysis showed TCR association rates differing by HLA locus, with DRB1 the most and HLA-C the fewest. Across donors, sequencing depth was assumed by presence/absence analyses to be roughly uniform. Donors belonging to an Asian-associated ancestry cluster reportedly showed fewer N-insertions in productive TCRs than the roughly 670-donor mean, according to what a later analysis found.

The PCR ran on 60 Vbeta and 13 Jbeta primers. TCRdb keeps only in-frame clones here, not all; method: immunoSEQ multiplex PCR. Of 85,000 to 120,000 clones in the sample, 70% to 80% were seen once. Specimen: PBMCs. V gene TRBV5-1 combines with J gene TRBJ2-5; 9 nucleotides match TRBD1. This TCR was recovered from a boy aged 10-17 years in good health and CMV-seronegative. The chain's CDR3 is CASSLGTGFRETQYF. For the CDR3, the DNA is TGCGCCAGCAGCTTAGGGACAGGGTTTCGCGAGACCCAGTACTTC.